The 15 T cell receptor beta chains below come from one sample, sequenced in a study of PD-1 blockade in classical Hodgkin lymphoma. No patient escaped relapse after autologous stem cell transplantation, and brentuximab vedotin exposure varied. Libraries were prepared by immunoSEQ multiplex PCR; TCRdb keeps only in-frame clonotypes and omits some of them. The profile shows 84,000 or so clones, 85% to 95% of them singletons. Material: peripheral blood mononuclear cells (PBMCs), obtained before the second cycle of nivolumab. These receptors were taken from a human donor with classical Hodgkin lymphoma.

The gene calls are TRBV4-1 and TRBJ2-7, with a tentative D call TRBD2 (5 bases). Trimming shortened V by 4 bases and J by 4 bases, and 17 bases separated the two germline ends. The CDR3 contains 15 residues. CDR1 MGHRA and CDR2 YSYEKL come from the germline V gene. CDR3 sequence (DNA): TGCGCCAGCAGCCCCGGCCCCGGCACGGGGTACGAGCAGTACTTC. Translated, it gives CASSPGPGTGYEQYF.

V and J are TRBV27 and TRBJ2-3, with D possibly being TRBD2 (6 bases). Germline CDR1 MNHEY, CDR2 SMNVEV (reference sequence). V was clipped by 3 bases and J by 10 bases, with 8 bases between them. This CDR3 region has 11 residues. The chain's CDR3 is CASSLRDSQYF. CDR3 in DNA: TGTGCCAGCAGTTTGCGGGACTCGCAGTATTTT.

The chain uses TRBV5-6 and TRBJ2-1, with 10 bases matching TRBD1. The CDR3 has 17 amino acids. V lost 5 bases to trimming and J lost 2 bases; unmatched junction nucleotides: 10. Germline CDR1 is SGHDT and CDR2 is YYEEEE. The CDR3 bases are TGTGCCAGCAGTCCTTGGGGGACAGGGGTTGCCTACAATGAGCAGTTCTTC. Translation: CASSPWGTGVAYNEQFF.

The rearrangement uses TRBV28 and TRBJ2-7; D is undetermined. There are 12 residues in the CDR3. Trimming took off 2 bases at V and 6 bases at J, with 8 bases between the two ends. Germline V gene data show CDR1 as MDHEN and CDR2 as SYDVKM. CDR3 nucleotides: TGTGCCAGCAGTTTACTAGAACGCGAGCAGTACTTC. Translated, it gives CASSLLEREQYF.

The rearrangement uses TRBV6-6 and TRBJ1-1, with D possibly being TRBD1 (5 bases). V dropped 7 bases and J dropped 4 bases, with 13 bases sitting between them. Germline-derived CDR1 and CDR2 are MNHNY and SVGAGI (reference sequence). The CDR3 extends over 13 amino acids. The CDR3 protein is CASIRRGVTEAFF. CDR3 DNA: TGTGCCAGCATCCGACGGGGGGTCACTGAAGCTTTCTTT.

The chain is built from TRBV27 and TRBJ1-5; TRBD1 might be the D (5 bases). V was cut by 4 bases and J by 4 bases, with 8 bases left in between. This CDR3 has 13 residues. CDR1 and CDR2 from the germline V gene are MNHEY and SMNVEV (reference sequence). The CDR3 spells CASSSEGNQPQHF. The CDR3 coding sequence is TGTGCCAGCAGTTCCGAGGGGAATCAGCCCCAGCATTTT.

The CDR3 region has the DNA TGTGCCAGCAGCTACCGGGACCAACCCGAGACCCAGTACTTC. It codes for CASSYRDQPETQYF. The rearrangement links TRBV7-2 to TRBJ2-5, with D perhaps being TRBD1 or TRBD2 (5 bases each). This CDR3 contains 14 residues. CDR1 and CDR2 from the germline V gene are SGHTA and FQGNSA. Between the trimmed V and J ends, which lost 4 bases and 5 bases, there was a span of 14 bases.

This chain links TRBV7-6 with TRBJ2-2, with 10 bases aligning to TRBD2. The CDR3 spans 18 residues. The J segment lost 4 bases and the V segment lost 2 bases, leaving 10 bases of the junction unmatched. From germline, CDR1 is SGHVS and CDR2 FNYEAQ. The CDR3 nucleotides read TGTGCCAGCAGCTTAATTTCTAGCGGGAGAGTGGTCACCGGGGAGCTGTTTTTT. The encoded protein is CASSLISSGRVVTGELFF. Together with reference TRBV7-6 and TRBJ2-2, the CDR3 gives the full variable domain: GAGVSQSPRYKVTKRGQDVALRCDPISGHVSLYWYRQALGQGPEFLTYFNYEAQQDKSGLPNDRFSAERPEGSISTLTIQRTEQRDSAMYRCASSLISSGRVVTGELFFGEGSRLTVL.

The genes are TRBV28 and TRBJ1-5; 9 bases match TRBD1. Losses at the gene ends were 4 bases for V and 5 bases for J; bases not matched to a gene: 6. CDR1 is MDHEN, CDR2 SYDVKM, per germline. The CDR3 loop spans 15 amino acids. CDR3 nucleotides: TGTGCCAGCAGTTCGGGACAGGGAATGGATCAGCCCCAGCATTTT. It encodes CASSSGQGMDQPQHF. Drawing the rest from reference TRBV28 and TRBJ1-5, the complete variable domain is DVKVTQSSRYLVKRTGEKVFLECVQDMDHENMFWYRQDPGLGLRLIYFSYDVKMKEKGDIPEGYSVSREKKERFSLILESASTNQTSMYLCASSSGQGMDQPQHFGDGTRLSIL.

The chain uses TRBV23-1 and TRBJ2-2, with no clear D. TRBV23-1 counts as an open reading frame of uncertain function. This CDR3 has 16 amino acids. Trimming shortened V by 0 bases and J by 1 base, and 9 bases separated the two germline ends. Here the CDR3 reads CASSQSSEENTGELFF. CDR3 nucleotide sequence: TGCGCCAGCAGTCAATCCTCCGAGGAGAACACCGGGGAGCTGTTTTTT.

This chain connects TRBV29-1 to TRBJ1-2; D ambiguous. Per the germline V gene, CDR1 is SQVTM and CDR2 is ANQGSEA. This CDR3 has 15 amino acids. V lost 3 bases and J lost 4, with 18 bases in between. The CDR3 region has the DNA TGCAGCGTTGATTCCGGGGTGGACGGAAGCTATGGCTACACCTTC. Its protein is CSVDSGVDGSYGYTF. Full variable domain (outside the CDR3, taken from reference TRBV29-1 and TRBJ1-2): SAVISQKPSRDICQRGTSLTIQCQVDSQVTMMFWYRQQPGQSLTLIATANQGSEATYESGFVIDKFPISRPNLTFSTLTVSNMSPEDSSIYLCSVDSGVDGSYGYTFGSGTRLTVV.

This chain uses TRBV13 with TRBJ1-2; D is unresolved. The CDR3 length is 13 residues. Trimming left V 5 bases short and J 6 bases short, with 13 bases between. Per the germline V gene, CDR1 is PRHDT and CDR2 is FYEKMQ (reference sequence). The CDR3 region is CASSPTPEHGYTF. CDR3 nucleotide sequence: TGTGCCAGCAGCCCGACACCCGAACATGGCTACACCTTC.

CDR3 sequence (DNA): TGTGCCAGCTCAGGCGCGGGAGGGTACAATGAGCAGTTCTTC. Amino acids: CASSGAGGYNEQFF. V usage is TRBV18 and J usage is TRBJ2-1; TRBD2 matches 9 bases. V was pared by 5 bases and J by 4 bases, with 3 bases of the junction left unmatched. CDR3 size: 14 residues. Germline values: CDR1 KGHSH, CDR2 LQKENI.

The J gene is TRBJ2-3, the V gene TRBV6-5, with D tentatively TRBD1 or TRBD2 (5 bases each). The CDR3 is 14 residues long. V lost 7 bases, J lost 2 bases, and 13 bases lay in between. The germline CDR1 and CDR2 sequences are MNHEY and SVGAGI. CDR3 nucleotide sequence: TGTGCCAGCAAGCAGATGGGGGTCACAGATACGCAGTATTTT. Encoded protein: CASKQMGVTDTQYF.

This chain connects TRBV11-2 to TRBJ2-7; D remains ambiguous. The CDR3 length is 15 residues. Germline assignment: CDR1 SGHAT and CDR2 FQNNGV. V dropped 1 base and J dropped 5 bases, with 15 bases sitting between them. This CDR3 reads CASSLGVGGFDEQYF. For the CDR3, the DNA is TGTGCCAGCAGCTTAGGGGTTGGTGGGTTCGACGAGCAGTACTTC.